The 30 T cell receptor beta chains reported below all come from one sample, sequenced in a study of response to subunit inactivated influenza vaccine. TCRdb re-called the RT-PCR reads through MiXCR, storing one row per CDR3 protein. The data show 170,000 or so distinct CDR3 sequences, with around a tenth seen just once and roughly 33% held by the top ten. The specimen was CD8+ T cells sorted from PBMCs, collected around 25 months after vaccination. These receptors were collected from a man between 45 and 75 years old who received an inactivated influenza vaccine.

The chain is built from TRBV27 and TRBJ2-3; D gene unclear. Germline CDR1 reads MNHEY; CDR2 reads SMNVEV (reference sequence). The V end lost 3 bases, the J end lost 0 bases, and 7 bases lay between the germline ends. The CDR3 covers 14 residues. The CDR3 bases are TGTGCCAGCAGTTTTGGCAGGAGCACAGATACGCAGTATTTT. The encoded protein is CASSFGRSTDTQYF.

The gene calls are TRBV6-5 and TRBJ2-3, with 11 positions matching TRBD1. With 2 bases clipped from V and 6 bases from J, the junction kept 7 bases outside the gene matches. The CDR3 runs to 16 residues. Germline-derived CDR1 and CDR2 are MNHEY and SVGAGI. DNA for the CDR3: TGTGCCAGCAGTTACGGGACAGGGGGGCTTGCGGATACGCAGTATTTT. Its protein product is CASSYGTGGLADTQYF.

The table lists this clonotype with many counts. The V and J genes are TRBV4-3 and TRBJ2-7; D perhaps matches TRBD1 (6 bases). CDR1 is LGHNA, CDR2 YSLEER, per germline. This CDR3 comprises 16 residues. V was pared by 4 bases and J by 1 base, with 17 bases between. The CDR3 region has the DNA TGCGCCAGCAGCCCAGGGTGGGGGACATTTTCCTACGAGCAGTACTTC. It codes for CASSPGWGTFSYEQYF.

This clonotype was recorded many times. The chain combines TRBV29-1 with TRBJ2-5; D is possibly TRBD1 or TRBD2 (6 bases each). This CDR3 has 15 amino acids. The V end lost 0 bases, the J end lost 5 bases, and 16 bases lay between the germline ends. CDR1 SQVTM and CDR2 ANQGSEA come from the germline V gene. CDR3 residues: CSVEDLGGLEETQYF. For the CDR3, the DNA is TGCAGCGTTGAAGATCTTGGGGGGCTGGAGGAGACCCAGTACTTC.

Ten or more counts support this clonotype. CDR3 bases: TGTGCCAGCAGTTTATTTCCTAGCGGATCCTACGAGCAGTACTTC. Translated, it gives CASSLFPSGSYEQYF. This chain connects TRBV27 to TRBJ2-7; TRBD2 aligns across 7 bases. The trim removed 1 base at V and 1 base at J, leaving 4 bases unmatched. Germline CDR1 is MNHEY and CDR2 is SMNVEV (reference sequence). The CDR3 has 15 amino acids.

This clonotype was seen only a few times. The chain links TRBV29-1 to TRBJ1-1, with D perhaps matching TRBD1 (6 bases). Trimming left V 2 bases short and J 1 base short, with 17 bases between. The CDR3 has 16 residues. Per the germline V gene, CDR1 is SQVTM and CDR2 is ANQGSEA. For the CDR3, the DNA is TGCAGCGTTGAACGGGGGGCGATACGTGGGAACACTGAAGCTTTCTTT. It encodes CSVERGAIRGNTEAFF.

V is TRBV12-3 or TRBV12-4 and J is TRBJ2-3, with D unclear. Trimming removed 5 bases at V and 3 bases at J, with 15 bases between. The CDR3 is 15 amino acids. The CDR3 sequence: CASSHSGIRTDTQYF. The CDR3 nucleotides are TGTGCCAGCAGTCACTCCGGAATTAGGACAGATACGCAGTATTTT.

Only a few counts were recorded for this clonotype. This chain connects TRBV7-9 to TRBJ1-2; D is possibly TRBD1 (6 bases). This CDR3 spans 15 amino acids. Trimming took off 5 bases at V and 4 bases at J, with 17 bases between the two ends. The germline CDR1 and CDR2 sequences are SEHNR and FQNEAQ (reference sequence). The CDR3 is CASSPDQGFGYGYTF. DNA for the CDR3: TGTGCCAGCAGCCCCGATCAGGGGTTTGGCTATGGCTACACCTTC. Using reference TRBV7-9 and TRBJ1-2 for the parts outside the CDR3, the full variable domain is DTGVSQNPRHKITKRGQNVTFRCDPISEHNRLYWYRQTLGQGPEFLTYFQNEAQLEKSRLLSDRFSAERPKGSFSTLEIQRTEQGDSAMYLCASSPDQGFGYGYTFGSGTRLTVV.

This clonotype was counted a few times. The J gene is TRBJ2-3, the V gene TRBV11-1; D tentatively reads TRBD1 or TRBD2 (5 bases each). Per the germline V gene, CDR1 is SGHAT and CDR2 is FQDESV (reference sequence). This CDR3 contains 18 residues. V gave up 5 bases and J gave up 2 bases, with 23 bases separating them. CDR3 in amino acids: CASSHARDQIWNTDTQYF. The CDR3 DNA is TGTGCCAGCAGCCACGCACGGGACCAAATTTGGAACACAGATACGCAGTATTTT.

This clonotype is medium-sized. This sequence joins TRBV29-1 and TRBJ2-2; D ambiguous. This CDR3 is built from 15 residues. Germline values: CDR1 SQVTM, CDR2 ANQGSEA. Deletions cut 0 bases from V and 3 bases from J, with 11 bases between. In DNA form, the CDR3 reads TGCAGCGTTGAAGATGGGGTCGGGTACACCGGGGAGCTGTTTTTT. This gives the protein CSVEDGVGYTGELFF.

This clonotype was recorded at least ten times. This rearrangement joins TRBV5-1 to TRBJ1-1, with TRBD1 matching over 9 bases. Germline V CDR1 and CDR2: SGHRS, YFSETQ. The CDR3 extends over 19 amino acids. V lost 5 bases to trimming and J lost 0 bases; unmatched junction nucleotides: 17. CDR3 residues: CASSSDLYRGPVMNTEAFF. The CDR3, as DNA: TGCGCCAGCAGTTCTGATTTGTACAGGGGGCCGGTCATGAACACTGAAGCTTTCTTT. Supplemented by reference TRBV5-1 and TRBJ1-1, the full variable domain reads KAGVTQTPRYLIKTRGQQVTLSCSPISGHRSVSWYQQTPGQGLQFLFEYFSETQRNKGNFPGRFSGRQFSNSRSEMNVSTLELGDSALYLCASSSDLYRGPVMNTEAFFGQGTRLTVV.

The genes are TRBV12-3 or TRBV12-4 and TRBJ2-5; D not certain. V was clipped by 1 base and J by 0 bases, with 9 bases between them. CDR3 length: 15 residues. The CDR3 sequence: CASSLGPTDQETQYF. In DNA, the CDR3 is TGTGCCAGCAGTTTAGGACCGACGGACCAAGAGACCCAGTACTTC.

This clonotype occurred many times. The V gene is TRBV20-1, the J gene TRBJ2-7; D unresolved. CDR3 size: 15 residues. Germline loops: CDR1 DFQATT, CDR2 SNEGSKA (reference sequence). The ends were cut back, 0 bases at V and 2 bases at J, with 14 bases in the middle. As DNA, the CDR3 is TGCAGTGCTAGAGATTTAGCAGCTATAACCTACGAGCAGTACTTC. Translating gives CSARDLAAITYEQYF.

This chain links TRBV12-3 or TRBV12-4 with TRBJ2-7; 12 bases fit TRBD1. This CDR3 spans 14 amino acids. The V segment lost 3 bases and the J segment 6 bases; nucleotides outside the gene matches: 3. CDR3 DNA: TGTGCCAGCAGTTTGGGGACAGGGGGCCTCGAGCAGTACTTC. Its protein is CASSLGTGGLEQYF.

In its sample, this clonotype was seen many times. The chain carries TRBV5-1 and TRBJ1-1; 7 positions agree with TRBD1. Germline assignment: CDR1 SGHRS and CDR2 YFSETQ. After removal of 4 bases from V and 5 bases from J, the junction contained 14 bases not matched to a gene. The CDR3 consists of 16 residues. CDR3 nucleotides: TGCGCCAGCAGCCCACCCAGACAGGGCGTTCAGACTGAAGCTTTCTTT. Translated: CASSPPRQGVQTEAFF. Together with reference TRBV5-1 and TRBJ1-1, the CDR3 gives the full variable domain: KAGVTQTPRYLIKTRGQQVTLSCSPISGHRSVSWYQQTPGQGLQFLFEYFSETQRNKGNFPGRFSGRQFSNSRSEMNVSTLELGDSALYLCASSPPRQGVQTEAFFGQGTRLTVV.

V usage is TRBV15 and J usage is TRBJ1-1; D is unclear. This CDR3 has 15 amino acids. Germline CDR1 LNHNV, CDR2 YYDKDF (reference sequence). V lost 0 bases to trimming and J lost 3 bases, with 11 bases between them. The CDR3 DNA sequence: TGTGCCACCAGCAGAGAATCTGGCAGGTACACTGAAGCTTTCTTT. This gives the protein CATSRESGRYTEAFF.

V usage is TRBV5-6 and J usage is TRBJ1-1, with a tentative D call TRBD1 (5 bases). Germline lookup yields CDR1 SGHDT and CDR2 YYEEEE. There are 13 residues in the CDR3. The V end lost 4 bases, the J end lost 7 bases, and 14 bases lay between the germline ends. The chain's CDR3 is CASSPRGLSEAFF. The CDR3, as DNA: TGTGCCAGCAGCCCCCGGGGCCTCAGTGAAGCTTTCTTT.

This clonotype was picked up many times. J is TRBJ2-6 and V is TRBV11-1; a possible D gene is TRBD2 (7 bases). The CDR3 runs to 18 residues. V dropped 5 bases and J dropped 0 bases, with 17 bases sitting between them. Germline CDR1 SGHAT, CDR2 FQDESV (reference sequence). The CDR3, as DNA: TGTGCCAGCAGCCCCAGTCGGGGGGCAAGCTCTGGGGCCAACGTCCTGACTTTC. Its protein product is CASSPSRGASSGANVLTF.

CDR3 amino acids: CASSVGAGLADAQVSTDTQYF. CDR3 sequence (DNA): TGTGCCAGCAGCGTAGGGGCGGGACTAGCGGACGCACAAGTTAGCACAGATACGCAGTATTTT. V is TRBV9 and J is TRBJ2-3; 11 bases line up with TRBD2. The CDR3 runs to 21 residues. Germline CDR1 and CDR2: SGDLS and YYNGEE. Germline trimming cut 0 bases from V and 0 bases from J; bases unmatched to any gene: 15.

This clonotype was seen a few times. CDR3 bases: TGTGCCAGCAGCGTATCTGGGGGAGGGAGCACAGATACGCAGTATTTT. This encodes CASSVSGGGSTDTQYF. The V and J genes are TRBV9 and TRBJ2-3, with TRBD2 matching over 7 bases. CDR1 is SGDLS and CDR2 is YYNGEE in the germline V gene. The J segment lost 0 bases and the V segment lost 1 base, leaving 5 bases of the junction unmatched. The CDR3 is 16 residues long.

This clonotype was observed a few times. The V and J genes are TRBV20-1 and TRBJ2-1; 12 bases line up with TRBD2. The CDR3 loop spans 16 amino acids. Germline-derived CDR1 and CDR2 are DFQATT and SNEGSKA (reference sequence). V shed 5 bases, J shed 1 base, and the junction held 6 bases outside the gene matches. Here the CDR3 reads CSAQASGRVSYNEQFF. CDR3 nucleotide sequence: TGCAGTGCTCAGGCTAGCGGGAGGGTATCCTACAATGAGCAGTTCTTC.

This clonotype was detected ten times or more. The rearrangement joins TRBV7-9 to TRBJ1-4; no clear D gene. The ends were cut back, 3 bases at V and 8 bases at J, with 7 bases in the middle. Per germline, CDR1 SEHNR and CDR2 FQNEAQ (reference sequence). The CDR3 is 12 residues long. The CDR3, as DNA: TGTGCCAGCAGCTTTCACGGAGAAAAACTGTTTTTT. Translation gives CASSFHGEKLFF.

This clonotype has more than one count but fewer than ten. The chain recombines TRBV9 with TRBJ2-1, with 13 nucleotides matching TRBD2. The CDR3 spans 15 residues. Germline V gene lookup returns CDR1 SGDLS and CDR2 YYNGEE. Trimming took 4 bases from V and 6 from J; bases not matched to a gene: 4. The CDR3 DNA is TGTGCCAGCAGCCCCCGGACTAGCGGGAGCAATGAGCAGTTCTTC. This codes for CASSPRTSGSNEQFF.

This sequence joins TRBV7-9 and TRBJ2-3; D uncertain. V was pared by 0 bases and J by 2 bases, with 15 bases between. The germline gives CDR1 SEHNR, CDR2 FQNEAQ (reference sequence). This CDR3 is built from 17 residues. This CDR3 reads CASSLAHQRPPTDTQYF. In nucleotides, the CDR3 is TGTGCCAGCAGCTTAGCGCATCAGCGACCCCCCACAGATACGCAGTATTTT.

V is TRBV6-2 or TRBV6-3 and J is TRBJ2-5; 12 bases map to TRBD1. CDR1 and CDR2 (germline): MNHEY, SVGEGT. The V gene end was trimmed by 6 bases and the J gene end by 5 bases; junction bases not matched to a gene: 7. The CDR3 loop spans 15 amino acids. The CDR3 DNA follows: TGTGCCAGCAGGACCGGGACAGGGGGCAGGGAGACCCAGTACTTC. This sequence encodes CASRTGTGGRETQYF.

This clonotype was observed many times. V is TRBV14 and J is TRBJ2-1, with 10 bases identical to TRBD2. Germline CDR1 is SGHDN and CDR2 is FVKESK. This CDR3 comprises 18 residues. V shed 1 base and J 5 bases; nucleotides not matched to a gene: 11. CDR3 loop: CASSQVLGSGRRNNEQFF. CDR3 in DNA: TGTGCCAGCAGCCAAGTGTTGGGTAGCGGGAGGCGTAACAATGAGCAGTTCTTC. Combining the CDR3 with reference TRBV14 and TRBJ2-1 gives the whole variable domain EAGVTQFPSHSVIEKGQTVTLRCDPISGHDNLYWYRRVMGKEIKFLLHFVKESKQDESGMPNNRFLAERTGGTYSTLKVQPAELEDSGVYFCASSQVLGSGRRNNEQFFGPGTRLTVL.

The chain combines TRBV15 with TRBJ2-7; D remains ambiguous. V lost 0 bases and J lost 0, with 12 bases in between. The CDR3 has 16 amino acids. Germline V CDR1 and CDR2: LNHNV, YYDKDF (reference sequence). This chain's CDR3 is CATSRDYGQFSYEQYF. Written as DNA, the CDR3 is TGTGCCACCAGCAGAGATTATGGGCAGTTCTCCTACGAGCAGTACTTC.

In its sample, this clonotype was seen many times. The rearrangement uses TRBV27 and TRBJ2-7, with 8 positions matching TRBD2. Looked up from germline, CDR1 is MNHEY and CDR2 is SMNVEV (reference sequence). The CDR3 has 15 amino acids. Trimming took 2 bases from V and 2 from J; bases not matched to a gene: 5. In nucleotides, the CDR3 is TGTGCCAGCAGTTTACTAGCGGGTAGCCCCTACGAGCAGTACTTC. Translated: CASSLLAGSPYEQYF.

This clonotype was recorded a few times. The J gene is TRBJ2-1, the V gene TRBV20-1; 9 bases line up with TRBD2. The J segment lost 4 bases and the V segment lost 5 bases, leaving 12 bases of the junction unmatched. This CDR3 comprises 16 residues. Germline loops: CDR1 DFQATT, CDR2 SNEGSKA (reference sequence). The CDR3 loop reads CSAPHSGGLAYNEQFF. The CDR3 DNA sequence: TGCAGTGCTCCACATTCGGGGGGACTAGCATACAATGAGCAGTTCTTC.

This clonotype occurred a few times. The V gene is TRBV6-5, the J gene TRBJ2-7, with D unclear. V lost 0 bases to trimming and J lost 3 bases, with 9 bases between them. Per germline, CDR1 MNHEY and CDR2 SVGAGI. There are 14 residues in the CDR3. CDR3 nucleotide sequence: TGTGCCAGCAGTTACTCGATCACGGACTACGAGCAGTACTTC. It encodes CASSYSITDYEQYF.